The 16 T cell receptor beta chains below come from one sample, sequenced in a study of T cell repertoires in cytomegalovirus infection. One entry per CDR3 protein, called by TCRdb with MiXCR from the reads. The repertoire holds 350,000 to 400,000 distinct CDR3 sequences, about 35% seen once, with 13% in the top ten. Which antigens these TCRs recognize remains unknown. Material: cultured PBMCs, obtained from culture after CMV antigen stimulation. The origin of the receptors is a human donor in good health (CMV status not recorded). Some clones in this sample may be carry-over from other donors' samples.

This clonotype has only a few counts. The chain uses TRBV19 and TRBJ1-4; D perhaps matches TRBD1 (5 bases). The CDR3 covers 14 residues. Germline assignment: CDR1 LNHDA and CDR2 SQIVND (reference sequence). V dropped 6 bases and J dropped 5 bases, with 13 bases sitting between them. The CDR3 loop is CASRTGTANEKLFF. DNA of the CDR3: TGTGCCAGTAGAACCGGGACCGCGAATGAAAAACTGTTTTTT.

Ten or more counts support this clonotype. The V call is TRBV7-8, the J call TRBJ1-4; D uncertain. The CDR3 totals 15 residues. Germline V gene data show CDR1 as SGHVS and CDR2 as FQNEAQ. Trimming removed 2 bases from V and 3 bases from J, with 10 bases in between. DNA for the CDR3: TGTGCCAGCAGCTTAACTGAGGCCGCTAATGAAAAACTGTTTTTT. Translation: CASSLTEAANEKLFF. Using reference TRBV7-8 and TRBJ1-4 for the parts outside the CDR3, the full variable domain is GAGVSQSPRYKVAKRGQDVALRCDPISGHVSLFWYQQALGQGPEFLTYFQNEAQLDKSGLPSDRFFAERPEGSVSTLKIQRTQQEDSAVYLCASSLTEAANEKLFFGSGTQLSVL.

J is TRBJ2-4 and V is TRBV28; 10 nucleotides align to TRBD1. The length of the CDR3 is 15 residues. Germline CDR1 and CDR2: MDHEN and SYDVKM. The V and J ends lost 5 bases and 7 bases, in that order; junction bases with no gene match: 8. The CDR3 here is CASSHRTGGDNIQYF. Written as DNA, the CDR3 is TGTGCCAGCAGTCACCGGACAGGGGGTGACAACATTCAGTACTTC.

This clonotype was seen ten or more times. The J gene is TRBJ2-1, the V gene TRBV7-9; 7 nucleotides agree with TRBD2. Germline CDR1 SEHNR, CDR2 FQNEAQ (reference sequence). The CDR3 is 14 residues long. V was pared by 11 bases and J by 1 base, with 8 bases of the junction left unmatched. The CDR3 reads CASQRDGSYNEQFF. DNA of the CDR3: TGTGCCTCGCAGCGGGATGGGTCCTACAATGAGCAGTTCTTC.

This clonotype was picked up a small number of times. The chain recombines TRBV10-3 with TRBJ2-1; 11 bases agree with TRBD2. This CDR3 is 18 amino acids long. Germline trimming cut 5 bases from V and 7 bases from J; bases unmatched to any gene: 16. Germline CDR1 is ENHRY and CDR2 is SYGVKD. CDR3 sequence reads: CAISLGTSGSPEWNEQFF. In DNA form, the CDR3 reads TGTGCCATCAGTCTGGGGACTAGCGGATCCCCCGAGTGGAATGAGCAGTTCTTC.

A single count supports this clonotype. In this CDR3 the conserved last residue, phenylalanine or tryptophan, is missing, so a read error is likely. This chain links TRBV12-3 or TRBV12-4 with TRBJ1-2, with D uncertain. Trimming stripped 3 bases from V and 4 bases from J, with 9 bases between. The CDR3 runs to 13 residues. The CDR3 region has the DNA TGTGCCAGCAGTTTCAAGGTTGGCTATGGCTACACCTTA. Protein: CASSFKVGYGYTL.

This clonotype was counted only a few times. This chain uses TRBV6-9 with TRBJ2-1; 7 bases align to TRBD2. CDR1 MNHGY and CDR2 SVAAGI come from the germline V gene. The CDR3 has 15 amino acids. The V segment lost 7 bases and the J segment 6 bases; nucleotides outside the gene matches: 12. CDR3 nucleotides: TGTGCCAGCAAAGGTGGTGGGCTAGCGGCCAATGAGCAGTTCTTC. Protein: CASKGGGLAANEQFF.

This clonotype was counted many times. The rearrangement uses TRBV7-2 and TRBJ2-3; 16 bases map to TRBD2. The V segment lost 5 bases and the J segment 3 bases; nucleotides outside the gene matches: 2. CDR1 is SGHTA, CDR2 FQGNSA, per germline. The CDR3 length is 16 residues. The CDR3 protein is CASSPGLAGGTDTQYF. CDR3 DNA: TGTGCCAGCAGCCCGGGACTAGCGGGAGGGACAGATACGCAGTATTTT.

This clonotype has a handful of counts. This chain uses TRBV7-2 with TRBJ2-5; 8 nucleotides match TRBD2. Trimming at V came to 6 bases and at J to 2 bases, leaving 11 bases not matched to a gene. Germline CDR1 and CDR2: SGHTA and FQGNSA. The CDR3 has 16 amino acids. DNA of the CDR3: TGTGCCAGCAGTCGAAGCGGGGGATGGGGACAAGAGACCCAGTACTTC. This sequence encodes CASSRSGGWGQETQYF.

The gene calls are TRBV10-3 and TRBJ1-1, with D possibly matching TRBD1 (5 bases). This CDR3 region has 14 residues. In germline, CDR1 is ENHRY, CDR2 SYGVKD. Deletions cut 5 bases from V and 1 base from J, with 11 bases between. CDR3 DNA: TGTGCCATCAGTAAGGGGACTTCGAACACTGAAGCTTTCTTT. Its protein product is CAISKGTSNTEAFF.

There are a few counts of this clonotype. The chain links TRBV11-2 to TRBJ2-1, with TRBD2 matching over 13 bases. CDR3 size: 18 residues. Trimming at V came to 1 base and at J to 4 bases, leaving 7 bases not matched to a gene. The germline V gene has CDR1 SGHAT and CDR2 FQNNGV. Here the CDR3 DNA reads TGTGCCAGCAGCTTAGCACTAGCGGGAGGGCATCTTTACAATGAGCAGTTCTTC. Translating it yields CASSLALAGGHLYNEQFF.

J is TRBJ1-4 and V is TRBV7-2, with D unclear. The germline V gene has CDR1 SGHTA and CDR2 FQGNSA. V was clipped by 1 base and J by 3 bases, with 9 bases between them. This CDR3 region has 15 residues. CDR3 protein: CASSLVPRANEKLFF. The CDR3 coding sequence is TGTGCCAGCAGCTTAGTGCCAAGGGCTAATGAAAAACTGTTTTTT.

This clonotype was detected many times. The chain recombines TRBV12-3 or TRBV12-4 with TRBJ2-3, with D unresolved. V gave up 4 bases and J gave up 8 bases, with 16 bases separating them. The CDR3 is made up of 14 amino acids. CDR3 DNA: TGTGCCAGCAGTTCCTTGACCAGCACTGGTACGCAGTATTTT. As protein: CASSSLTSTGTQYF.

The chain is built from TRBV5-1 and TRBJ2-2, with TRBD2 matching over 10 bases. The CDR3 runs to 17 residues. Germline V gives CDR1 SGHRS, CDR2 YFSETQ. The V gene end was trimmed by 2 bases and the J gene end by 3 bases; junction bases not matched to a gene: 7. For the CDR3, the DNA is TGCGCCAGCAGCTTCACCCTAGCGGGAGTTTACACCGGGGAGCTGTTTTTT. Protein sequence: CASSFTLAGVYTGELFF.

This chain joins TRBV3-1 and TRBJ1-1, with a possible D match to TRBD1 (6 bases). The CDR3 has 17 amino acids. The ends were cut back, 0 bases at V and 0 bases at J, with 14 bases in the middle. CDR1 is LGHDT, CDR2 YNNKEL, per germline (reference sequence). This CDR3 reads CASSQDLTGSLNTEAFF. The CDR3 DNA sequence: TGTGCCAGCAGCCAAGATCTGACAGGTTCTCTGAACACTGAAGCTTTCTTT. The whole variable domain, filled in from reference TRBV3-1 and TRBJ1-1, reads DTAVSQTPKYLVTQMGNDKSIKCEQNLGHDTMYWYKQDSKKFLKIMFSYNNKELIINETVPNRFSPKSPDKAHLNLHINSLELGDSAVYFCASSQDLTGSLNTEAFFGQGTRLTVV.

The chain combines TRBV25-1 with TRBJ1-3; weak D call: TRBD1 (6 bases). Germline V gene sequence: CDR1 MGHDK, CDR2 SYGVNS. V was cut by 7 bases and J by 4 bases, with 11 bases left in between. The CDR3 extends over 13 amino acids. This CDR3 reads CASTPGGGNTIYF. For the CDR3, the DNA is TGTGCCAGCACCCCTGGGGGCGGAAACACCATATATTTT.